Listed here is a single TCR beta chain. This specimen comes from a study of beta chain features in type 1 diabetes. What was sequenced were expressed TCRB transcripts, since all of the isolated RNA had been reverse transcribed. Using immunoSEQ multiplex PCR, the repertoire was profiled, and TCRdb retains in-frame clones only, with some absent. Of 150,000 to 200,000 clones listed, approximately 9.9% were seen once; the top ten hold 2.3%. The CDR3 is 17 amino acids. Between the trimmed V and J ends, which lost 1 base and 5 bases, there was a span of 20 bases. From germline, CDR1 is SGHVT and CDR2 SQSDAQ.

The chain has TRBV7-4 and TRBJ1-2; perhaps TRBD1 as D (5 bases). This sequence originates from a woman under 30 in good health. The specimen sequenced was central memory CD4+ T cells from blood. CDR3 residues: CASSLGTATSKGYGYTF. CDR3 bases: TGTGCCAGCAGCTTAGGAACAGCTACTTCAAAGGGGTATGGCTACACCTTC. Complete variable domain (other parts from reference TRBV7-4 and TRBJ1-2): GAGVSQSPRYKVAKRGRDVALRCDSISGHVTLYWYRQTLGQGSEVLTYSQSDAQRDKSGRPSGRFSAERPERSVSTLKIQRTEQGDSAVYLCASSLGTATSKGYGYTFGSGTRLTVV.